Below, 20 T cell receptor beta chains from the same sample are listed, as sequenced in a study of regulatory T cells in long-lasting Graves disease. Time point meaning: newly diagnosed GD, antithyroid drugs for less than 3 months. There was RNA extracted from PBMCs, and the TCR library was made from it. CDR3 regions were amplified by Arm-PCR using iRepertoire HTBI primers to build TCR beta libraries. TCRdb fed the multiplex PCR reads into MiXCR, producing one record per CDR3 protein. The table includes about 500,000 distinct CDR3 sequences, about 12% detected once. The data were also submitted as part of a second study, on T cells in Graves' hyperthyroidism and ophthalmopathy.

The sample in question was peripheral blood mononuclear cells (PBMCs), obtained at new diagnosis, from a patient treated with antithyroid drugs. These receptors all stem from a young woman with Graves disease.

This clonotype came up many times. The rearrangement joins TRBV9 to TRBJ1-3, with D unclear. The CDR3 extends over 14 amino acids. Per the germline V gene, CDR1 is SGDLS and CDR2 is YYNGEE. V shed 0 bases and J shed 6 bases, with 10 bases lying between them. CDR3 region: CASSVAGGTNTIYF. CDR3 nucleotides: TGTGCCAGCAGCGTAGCAGGCGGAACAAACACCATATATTTT.

The V and J genes are TRBV27 and TRBJ2-2; 8 bases are a match to TRBD1. The V gene's germline CDR1 is MNHEY and CDR2 SMNVEV (reference sequence). The J segment lost 0 bases and the V segment lost 5 bases, leaving 5 bases of the junction unmatched. CDR3 length: 16 residues. CDR3 loop: CASSPRTGTNTGELFF. The CDR3 DNA reads as TGTGCCAGCAGTCCACGGACAGGGACGAACACCGGGGAGCTGTTTTTT.

This clonotype has ten or more counts. CDR3 loop: CASSLVAEAFF. CDR3 nucleotide sequence: TGTGCCAGCAGCTTGGTGGCGGAAGCTTTCTTT. The gene calls are TRBV5-8 and TRBJ1-1; D not certain. In germline, CDR1 is SGHTS, CDR2 YDEGEE. CDR3 length: 11 residues. V gave up 0 bases and J gave up 8 bases, with 5 bases separating them.

On this clonotype itself: Germline is not matched at one junction end, which may reflect a read error. The rearrangement joins TRBV7-9 to TRBJ2-7, with D uncertain. The CDR3 sequence is 17 residues long. Germline V CDR1 and CDR2: SEHNR, FQNEAQ (reference sequence). CDR3 bases: TGTGCCAGCAGCGTAGCCCCTAGGCGGCTAAAGGACTACGAGCAGTACTTC. Encoded protein: CASSVAPRRLKDYEQYF.

This clonotype was recorded many times. This chain links TRBV25-1 with TRBJ1-1, with D maybe TRBD1 (6 bases). Between the trimmed V and J ends, which lost 0 bases and 1 base, there was a span of 12 bases. The CDR3 runs 16 residues. Germline V gene data show CDR1 as MGHDK and CDR2 as SYGVNS. CDR3 nucleotide sequence: TGTGCCAGCAGTGAATATGAAACAGGGTGGAACACTGAAGCTTTCTTT. As protein: CASSEYETGWNTEAFF.

At least ten counts were recorded for this clonotype. The rearrangement joins TRBV28 to TRBJ1-2; tentative D call: TRBD1 (5 bases). Trimming pared 8 bases from V and 8 bases from J, leaving 18 bases between. CDR1 and CDR2 (germline): MDHEN, SYDVKM. This CDR3 is built from 13 residues. The CDR3 bases are TGTGCCAGCCTGACTATTGGCAGGGTCGGCTACACCTTC. Translating it yields CASLTIGRVGYTF.

This clonotype appeared many times. A read error is likely, as this CDR3 ends without the conserved phenylalanine or tryptophan. The rearrangement links TRBV11-3 to TRBJ1-1, with D perhaps matching TRBD1 (5 bases). Germline values: CDR1 SGHNT, CDR2 YENEEA. Deletions cut 1 base from V and 0 bases from J, with 9 bases between. The CDR3 consists of 15 residues. DNA for the CDR3: TGTGCCAGCAGCTTAGGGGGCCTCATGAACACTGAAGCTTTCCTT. It translates to CASSLGGLMNTEAFL.

This clonotype was recorded many times. An end of the junction does not agree with germline; a read error may underlie this. The chain combines TRBV11-2 with TRBJ2-5; D call uncertain. The CDR3 is made up of 15 amino acids. CDR1 is SGHAT, CDR2 FQNNGV, per germline. The CDR3 nucleotides are TGCGCCAGCAGCCAAGATATACTACTCCAAGAGACCCAGTACTTC. Encoded protein: CASSQDILLQETQYF.

The table lists this clonotype with a few counts. The chain employs TRBV10-3 and TRBJ1-2; D uncertain. CDR1 ENHRY and CDR2 SYGVKD come from the germline V gene. This CDR3 region has 14 residues. V lost 0 bases, J lost 7 bases, and 12 bases lay in between. The CDR3 protein is CAISESTRASGYTF. For the CDR3, the DNA is TGTGCCATCAGTGAGTCGACGCGGGCAAGTGGCTACACCTTC.

This clonotype has a count of ten or more. The chain is built from TRBV30 and TRBJ2-2; 8 positions match TRBD1. With 4 bases clipped from V and 4 bases from J, the junction kept 5 bases outside the gene matches. Germline CDR1 reads GTSNPN; CDR2 reads SVGIG (reference sequence). The CDR3 extends over 14 amino acids. This chain's CDR3 is CAWTGGVGTGELFF. The CDR3 region has the DNA TGTGCCTGGACAGGGGGCGTCGGCACCGGGGAGCTGTTTTTT.

Points on this clonotype: Since a far larger clone is one base different, this is likely a read error. The V call is TRBV11-2, the J call TRBJ2-5, with unresolved D. This CDR3 is built from 12 residues. Germline CDR1 is SGHAT and CDR2 is FQNNGV. The CDR3, as DNA: TGTGCCAGCAACGGCGAGCAAGAGACCCAGTCCTTC. Amino acid sequence: CASNGEQETQSF.

Ten or more counts support this clonotype. This chain connects TRBV7-8 to TRBJ2-1, with 10 bases matching TRBD1. This CDR3 region has 18 residues. The germline gives CDR1 SGHVS, CDR2 FQNEAQ. Losses at the gene ends were 6 bases for V and 4 bases for J; bases not matched to a gene: 15. DNA of the CDR3: TGTGCCAGCAGGATGGGGGCCATTCCGGGACAGGGGTACAATGAGCAGTTCTTC. It encodes CASRMGAIPGQGYNEQFF.

This clonotype was observed many times. V usage is TRBV30 and J usage is TRBJ1-2; D possibly corresponds to TRBD1 (6 bases). This CDR3 has 15 residues. In germline, CDR1 is GTSNPN, CDR2 SVGIG (reference sequence). Trimming removed 8 bases from V and 0 bases from J, with 19 bases in between. The DNA for the CDR3 is TGTGCCCGACGGGACACTCAGTTAGCTAACTATGGCTACACCTTC. It specifies CARRDTQLANYGYTF.

A few counts support this clonotype. This chain links TRBV28 with TRBJ2-3; D perhaps matches TRBD2 (5 bases). This CDR3 is 15 amino acids long. The V end was cut by 2 bases, the J end by 6 bases, with 15 bases between. Germline V CDR1 and CDR2: MDHEN, SYDVKM. The CDR3 DNA is TGTGCCAGCAGTTTAGGGCGGGCGCTGGGGGATACGCAGTATTTT. The encoded protein is CASSLGRALGDTQYF.

V usage is TRBV7-9 and J usage is TRBJ1-2, with 8 nucleotides matching TRBD1. The CDR3 has 13 residues. The V gene's germline CDR1 is SEHNR and CDR2 FQNEAQ (reference sequence). J gave up 2 bases and V 6 bases, and 2 bases lay outside the gene matches. DNA of the CDR3: TGTGCCAGCAGACGGACAGGGAACTATGGCTACACCTTC. Its protein product is CASRRTGNYGYTF.

Many counts were recorded for this clonotype. V gene TRBV2 combines with J gene TRBJ2-2, with 7 bases fitting TRBD2. With 6 bases clipped from V and 3 bases from J, the junction kept 4 bases outside the gene matches. This CDR3 spans 14 amino acids. Per germline, CDR1 SNHLY and CDR2 FYNNEI. CDR3 in DNA: TGTGCCAGCAGGGCGGGACTACACACCGGGGAGCTGTTTTTT. This translates into CASRAGLHTGELFF.

The table lists this clonotype with many counts. The chain is built from TRBV11-2 and TRBJ1-4; D is possibly TRBD1 (6 bases). V lost 1 base and J 11 bases, leaving 11 bases between the germline ends. This CDR3 region has 13 residues. CDR1 is SGHAT and CDR2 is FQNNGV in the germline V gene. CDR3: CASSLVEGGKLFF. CDR3 nucleotide sequence: TGTGCCAGCAGCTTAGTAGAGGGGGGGAAACTGTTTTTT.

This clonotype was counted many times. The gene calls are TRBV7-8 and TRBJ1-2; unclear D gene. The germline V gene encodes CDR1 SGHVS and CDR2 FQNEAQ. The CDR3 is 12 amino acids. Trimming took 4 bases from V and 8 from J, leaving 11 bases between them. The CDR3 bases are TGTGCCAGCAGCTACCGCGACAACGGCTACACCTTC. Its protein product is CASSYRDNGYTF.

The sample holds many counts of this clonotype. The chain combines TRBV20-1 with TRBJ2-2, with 16 bases aligning to TRBD2. The germline V gene has CDR1 DFQATT and CDR2 SNEGSKA (reference sequence). V shed 5 bases, J shed 2 bases, and the junction held 5 bases outside the gene matches. This CDR3 is built from 17 residues. The CDR3 sequence: CSASGLAGGINTGELFF. The CDR3 bases are TGCAGTGCTTCGGGACTAGCGGGAGGGATTAACACCGGGGAGCTGTTTTTT.

The V and J genes are TRBV7-8 and TRBJ2-7; 8 bases match TRBD2. CDR1 SGHVS and CDR2 FQNEAQ come from the germline V gene. The CDR3 length is 13 residues. V lost 10 bases and J lost 1; bases outside the gene matches: 6. CDR3 region: CATGGRSSYEQYF. CDR3 sequence (DNA): TGTGCCACAGGCGGGAGGAGTTCCTACGAGCAGTACTTC.